The present T cell receptor beta chain was sequenced within a study of blood T cell repertoires in COVID-19. Background on the study: T cells, B-cell-depleted T cells, or PBMCs supplied cDNA or gDNA.

As processed by the authors: Researchers report that nucleated cell counts were estimated from reference gene primer amplification. Repertoires were generated with immunoSEQ multiplex PCR, while TCRdb's copy carries only in-frame clones and drops some. Clonal size and the V and J genes are those of that table, whereas D and trimming came from the DNA. The sample lists hundreds of thousands of clones, 85% to 90% seen once, with about 1.2% in the top ten. The CDR3 is made up of 17 amino acids. Germline values: CDR1 SGHKS, CDR2 YYEKEE (reference sequence). Trimming removed 3 bases from V and 5 bases from J; junction bases left unmatched: 15.

The rearrangement joins TRBV5-5 to TRBJ2-5, with TRBD2 matching over 8 bases. The receptor was derived from a man aged 65-85 years with acute or convalescent COVID-19. The sample comprised peripheral blood. Here the CDR3 reads CASSSSLTGGPMETQYF. CDR3 in DNA: TGTGCCAGCAGCTCTTCTTTGACGGGGGGGCCGATGGAGACCCAGTACTTC.